The sequence of this T cell receptor beta chain was determined in a study of shared clonotypes between healthy human individuals. Across the study: Aged 18 to 49, the donors were two women and a few men.

The CD4+ fraction was divided into a CD45RA+ naive subset and a CD45RA-negative memory subset. V gave up 2 bases and J gave up 5 bases; unmatched junction bases: 2. The CDR3 extends over 13 amino acids. Germline CDR1 reads KGHSH; CDR2 reads LQKENI. Sequenced by immunoSEQ multiplex PCR; TCRdb stores in-frame clones only, minus some. The sample yields 1,500,000 or so clones, approximately 98.5% seen once. The clonotype originates from a man in his thirties or forties in good health. The J gene is TRBJ1-1, the V gene TRBV18; 7 bases fit TRBD1. The sequencing input was naive CD4+ T cells sorted from blood. Regarding subset: CD45RA+ positively selected. CDR3 DNA sequence: TGTGCCAGCTCACCAGGACAGGCAACTGAAGCTTTCTTT. Its translation: CASSPGQATEAFF.